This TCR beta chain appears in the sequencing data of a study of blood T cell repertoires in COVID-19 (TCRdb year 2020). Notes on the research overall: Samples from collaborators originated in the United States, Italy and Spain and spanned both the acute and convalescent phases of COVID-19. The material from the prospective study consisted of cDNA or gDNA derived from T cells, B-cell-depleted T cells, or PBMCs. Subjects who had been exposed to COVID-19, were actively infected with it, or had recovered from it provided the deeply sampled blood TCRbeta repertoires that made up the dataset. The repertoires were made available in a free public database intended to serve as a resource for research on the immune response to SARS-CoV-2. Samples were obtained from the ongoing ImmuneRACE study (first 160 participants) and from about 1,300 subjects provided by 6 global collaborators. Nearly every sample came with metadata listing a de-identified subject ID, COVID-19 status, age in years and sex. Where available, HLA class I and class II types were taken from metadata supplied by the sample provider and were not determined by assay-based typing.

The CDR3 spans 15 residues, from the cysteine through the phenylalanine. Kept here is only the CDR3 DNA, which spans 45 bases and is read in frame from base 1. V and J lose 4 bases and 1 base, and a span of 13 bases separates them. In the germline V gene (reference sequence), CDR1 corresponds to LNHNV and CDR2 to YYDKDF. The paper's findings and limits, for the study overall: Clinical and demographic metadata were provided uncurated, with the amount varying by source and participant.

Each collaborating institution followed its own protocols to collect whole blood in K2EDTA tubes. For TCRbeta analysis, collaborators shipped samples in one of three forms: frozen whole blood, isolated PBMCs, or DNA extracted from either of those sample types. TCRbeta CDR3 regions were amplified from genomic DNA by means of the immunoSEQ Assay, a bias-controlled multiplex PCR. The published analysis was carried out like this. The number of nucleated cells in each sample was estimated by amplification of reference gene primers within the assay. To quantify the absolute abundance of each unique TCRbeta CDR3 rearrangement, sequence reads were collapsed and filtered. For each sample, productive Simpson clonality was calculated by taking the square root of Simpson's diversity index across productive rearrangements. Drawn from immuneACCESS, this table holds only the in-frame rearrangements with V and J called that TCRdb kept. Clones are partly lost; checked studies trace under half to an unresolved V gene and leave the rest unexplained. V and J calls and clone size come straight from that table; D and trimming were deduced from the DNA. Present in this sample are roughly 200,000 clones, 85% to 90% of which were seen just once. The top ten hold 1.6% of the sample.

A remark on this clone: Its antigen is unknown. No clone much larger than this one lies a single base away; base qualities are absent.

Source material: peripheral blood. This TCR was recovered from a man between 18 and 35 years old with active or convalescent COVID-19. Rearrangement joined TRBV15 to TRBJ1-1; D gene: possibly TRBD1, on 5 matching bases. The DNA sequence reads TGTGCCACCAGCACCTACTACGACAGGAACACTGAAGCTTTCTTT. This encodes CATSTYYDRNTEAFF.